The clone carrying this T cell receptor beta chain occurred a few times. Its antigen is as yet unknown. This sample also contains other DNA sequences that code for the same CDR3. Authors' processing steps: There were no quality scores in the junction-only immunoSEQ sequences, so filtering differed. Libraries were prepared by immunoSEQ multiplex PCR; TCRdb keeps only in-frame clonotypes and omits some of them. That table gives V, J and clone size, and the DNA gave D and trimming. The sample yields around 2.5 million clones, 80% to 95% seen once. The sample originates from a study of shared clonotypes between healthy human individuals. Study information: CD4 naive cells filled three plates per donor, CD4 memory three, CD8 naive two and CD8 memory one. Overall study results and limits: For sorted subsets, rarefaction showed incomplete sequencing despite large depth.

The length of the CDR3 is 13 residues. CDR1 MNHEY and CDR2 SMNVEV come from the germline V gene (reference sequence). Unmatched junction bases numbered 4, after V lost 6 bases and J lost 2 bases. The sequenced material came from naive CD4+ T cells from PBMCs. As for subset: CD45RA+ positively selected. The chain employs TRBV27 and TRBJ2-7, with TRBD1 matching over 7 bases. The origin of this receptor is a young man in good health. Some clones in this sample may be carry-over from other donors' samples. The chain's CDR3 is CASSRDRAYEQYF. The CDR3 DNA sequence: TGTGCCAGCAGCAGGGACAGAGCCTACGAGCAGTACTTC.